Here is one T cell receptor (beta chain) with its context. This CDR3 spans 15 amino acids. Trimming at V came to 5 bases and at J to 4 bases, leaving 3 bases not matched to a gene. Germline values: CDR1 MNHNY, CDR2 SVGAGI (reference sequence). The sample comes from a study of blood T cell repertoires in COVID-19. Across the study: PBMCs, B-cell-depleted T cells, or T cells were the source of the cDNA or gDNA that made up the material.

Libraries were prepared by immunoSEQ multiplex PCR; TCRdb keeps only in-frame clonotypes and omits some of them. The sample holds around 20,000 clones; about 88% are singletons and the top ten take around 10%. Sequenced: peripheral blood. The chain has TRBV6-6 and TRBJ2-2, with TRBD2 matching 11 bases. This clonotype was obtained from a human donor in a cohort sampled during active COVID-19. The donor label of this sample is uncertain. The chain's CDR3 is CASSTSGSGTGELFF. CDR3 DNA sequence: TGTGCCAGCAGTACTAGCGGGAGTGGCACCGGGGAGCTGTTTTTT.